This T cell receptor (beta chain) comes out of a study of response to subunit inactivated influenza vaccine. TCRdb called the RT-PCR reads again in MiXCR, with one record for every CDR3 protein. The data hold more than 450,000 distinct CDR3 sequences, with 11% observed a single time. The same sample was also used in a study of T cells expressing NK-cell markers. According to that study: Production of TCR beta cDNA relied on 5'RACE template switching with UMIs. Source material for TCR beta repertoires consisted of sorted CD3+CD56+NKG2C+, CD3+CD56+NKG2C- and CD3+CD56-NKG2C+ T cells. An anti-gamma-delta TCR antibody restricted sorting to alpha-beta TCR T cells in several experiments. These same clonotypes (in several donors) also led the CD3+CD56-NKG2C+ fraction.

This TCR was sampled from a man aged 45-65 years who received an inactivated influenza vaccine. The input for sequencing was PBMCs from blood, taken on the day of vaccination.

The CDR3 region has the DNA TGCAGTGCCCACGGGACAGGGAAGTCCTACGTTGAGCAGTACTTC. Amino acid sequence: CSAHGTGKSYVEQYF. This chain links TRBV20-1 with TRBJ2-7; TRBD1 agrees at 9 bases. This CDR3 is 15 amino acids long. Trimming cost V 6 bases and J 7 bases; bases outside gene matches: 16. Germline CDR1 is DFQATT and CDR2 is SNEGSKA (reference sequence).